This is a list of T cell receptor beta chains from one sample in a study of shared T cell receptors in the human thymus. TCRdb keeps only in-frame clones here, not all; method: immunoSEQ multiplex PCR. The top ten clones hold about 0.02% of a sample with some 400,000 clones, 95% of them seen once. The specimen sequenced was thymocytes. These receptors all stem from a human donor. The CDR3 runs from the conserved cysteine through the conserved F or W. D genes are given only for firm matches. The size field is filled for only some rows; it gives once, few, many or a size class.

V,J,size,D,DNA,CDR3
TRBV4-1,TRBJ2-3,NA,TRBD2,TGCGCCAGCAGCCAGCTCAAACCGGGACTAGCGGACGAAAGCGGGGGGACAGATACGCAGTATTTT,CASSQLKPGLADESGGTDTQYF
TRBV27,TRBJ2-7,NA,TRBD2,TGTGCCAGCAGTACTCTACTAGCGGCCGCCTACGAGCAGTACTTC,CASSTLLAAAYEQYF
TRBV7-3,TRBJ2-1,NA,TRBD2,TGTGCCAGCAGCGCCTTGGGACTAGCGGGAGCAGGCCCCTACAATGAGCAGTTCTTC,CASSALGLAGAGPYNEQFF
TRBV12-5,TRBJ1-3,NA,TRBD1,TGTGCTAGTAGCGGGGAGCAGGGGGCATCTGGAAACACCATATATTTT,CASSGEQGASGNTIYF
TRBV19,TRBJ1-2,NA,TRBD1,TGTGCCAGTAGCCGGGACAGGGGGCTTGGCTACACCTTC,CASSRDRGLGYTF
TRBV4-2,TRBJ1-2,NA,TRBD1,TGTGCCAGCAGCCAAGCCCGGACAGGGAGCGGCTATGGCTACACCTTC,CASSQARTGSGYGYTF
TRBV14,TRBJ2-7,NA,NA,TGTGCCAGCAGCCAAGTGTTTAGCAAGGCCGGGTCCTACGAGCAGTACTTC,CASSQVFSKAGSYEQYF
TRBV19,TRBJ2-7,NA,TRBD2,TGTGCCAGTAGTCCGCCCCGAGGGACTAGCGGGAGGGCCCCCTACGAGCAGTACTTC,CASSPPRGTSGRAPYEQYF
TRBV7-9,TRBJ1-1,few,NA,TGTGCCAGCATTACGACAGGTACTGAAGCTTTCTTT,CASITTGTEAFF
TRBV27,TRBJ1-1,NA,TRBD1,TGTGCCAGCAGTCCCAGGGACAGGGATACTGAAGCTTTCTTT,CASSPRDRDTEAFF
TRBV28,TRBJ1-1,NA,NA,TGTGCCAGCATCTGTTCCAGACCTAACACTGAAGCTTTCTTT,CASICSRPNTEAFF
TRBV5-8,TRBJ2-1,NA,NA,TGTGCCAGCAGCTTGGAGGACACCCCAGTGCGATACAATGAGCAGTTCTTC,CASSLEDTPVRYNEQFF
TRBV7-9,TRBJ1-2,NA,NA,TGTGCCAGCAGCTTATACGCTCCGACTCCTCATTATGGCTACACCTTC,CASSLYAPTPHYGYTF
TRBV30,TRBJ2-7,NA,NA,TGTGCCTGGAGTGTACCTCAGGTGCCCGGCCCCTACGAGCAGTACTTC,CAWSVPQVPGPYEQYF
TRBV5-5,TRBJ1-4,NA,TRBD1,TGTGCCAGCAGCTTTCGGACAGGGGGTGAAAAACTGTTTTTT,CASSFRTGGEKLFF
TRBV28,TRBJ2-7,NA,NA,TGTGCCAGCAGATCGGGGGAATACGAGCAGTACTTC,CASRSGEYEQYF
TRBV29-1,TRBJ2-1,NA,TRBD2,TGCAGCGTTGGATGGTTGGGCGGACTAGCGGGAGAAGGCTACAATGAGCAGTTCTTC,CSVGWLGGLAGEGYNEQFF
TRBV5-6,TRBJ2-5,NA,TRBD2,TGTGCCAGCAGCTTGGGGGTTGGCGGGAGGGTCCAAGAGACCCAGTACTTC,CASSLGVGGRVQETQYF
TRBV27,TRBJ1-2,NA,TRBD1,TGTGCCAGCAGTTTATCGTCCGGACAGGATCATGGCTACACCTTC,CASSLSSGQDHGYTF
TRBV28,TRBJ2-7,NA,NA,TGTGCCAGCAGTTTGCCACCCACGGGACGGAATGCCTACGAGCAGTACTTC,CASSLPPTGRNAYEQYF
TRBV28,TRBJ2-5,NA,NA,TGTGCCACGGGGAGTAAAATAGAGACCCAGTACTTC,CATGSKIETQYF
TRBV4-3,TRBJ2-3,NA,TRBD2,TGCGCCAGCAGCCAATCTGGCGGGTCTAGCGGAGGGGGCACAGATACGCAGTATTTT,CASSQSGGSSGGGTDTQYF
TRBV10-2,TRBJ2-7,NA,NA,TGCGCCAGCAATATAGCATCCTATGGGGAGCAGTACTTC,CASNIASYGEQYF
TRBV5-4,TRBJ2-4,NA,TRBD2,TGTGCCAGCAGCTGCGTTATCGGGACTAGCGGGAGGGGGGCCAAAAACATTCAGTACTTC,CASSCVIGTSGRGAKNIQYF
TRBV6-5,TRBJ1-1,NA,NA,TGTGCCAGCAGTTCTCTCGACTCCAAGGAGAACACTGAAGCTTTCTTT,CASSSLDSKENTEAFF
TRBV6-5,TRBJ1-1,NA,NA,TGTGCCAGCAGTGACCGGGACATCACTGAAGCTTTCTTT,CASSDRDITEAFF
TRBV27,TRBJ2-5,NA,TRBD1,TGTGCCAGCAGAAGACAGGGCCGAGAGACCCAGTACTTC,CASRRQGRETQYF
TRBV29-1,TRBJ2-3,NA,NA,TGCAGCGTTGAATGGCAGTCGGTGGACGGGAGAGGGGAAACGCAGTATTTT,CSVEWQSVDGRGETQYF
TRBV6-5,TRBJ1-4,NA,NA,TGTGCCAGCAGTTACAGGGGTAGTGAAAAACTGTTTTTT,CASSYRGSEKLFF
TRBV9,TRBJ2-7,once,NA,TGTGCCAGCAGCGTACGAGCGGAGGGTACCTACGAGCAGTACTTC,CASSVRAEGTYEQYF
TRBV10-3,TRBJ2-4,NA,NA,TGTGCCCCCTCAGGACTAGCCAAAAACATTCAGTACTTC,CAPSGLAKNIQYF
TRBV19,TRBJ2-7,once,NA,TGTGCCAGTAGTATAGTCCCTAGCAACGAGCAGTACTTC,CASSIVPSNEQYF
TRBV6-9,TRBJ2-3,NA,NA,TGTGCCAGCAGTTACACCGGGGCCCAGAGTGAAACGCAGTATTTT,CASSYTGAQSETQYF
TRBV11-1,TRBJ1-2,once,NA,TGTGCCAGCAGCTTACCTGGACGGGGGCTTGGCTACACCTTC,CASSLPGRGLGYTF
TRBV11-2,TRBJ2-1,NA,TRBD2,TGTGCCAGCAGCTTAGATCCGGGAGGGACGTACAATGAGCAGTTCTTC,CASSLDPGGTYNEQFF
TRBV18,TRBJ2-2,NA,TRBD2,TGTGCCAGCTCACCACCGAGACTAGCGTCGAACACCGGGGAGCTGTTTTTT,CASSPPRLASNTGELFF
TRBV27,TRBJ1-1,NA,NA,TGTGCCAGCAGTTCCTACAGGGCTGGGGACACTGAAGCTTTCTTT,CASSSYRAGDTEAFF
TRBV6-7,TRBJ1-3,NA,NA,TGTGCCAGCAGTTACCAACAGTCGGGGCCATCTGGAAACACCATATATTTT,CASSYQQSGPSGNTIYF
TRBV28,TRBJ2-7,few,TRBD2,TGTGCCAGCACCTTGGTGCTAGCGGGAGAAAGAAGGGAGCAGTACTTC,CASTLVLAGERREQYF
TRBV2,TRBJ2-5,NA,NA,TGTGCCAGCAGGAGGGGAGGATTCCAAGAGACCCAGTACTTC,CASRRGGFQETQYF
TRBV28,TRBJ2-1,NA,TRBD1,TGTGCCAGCAGGAATCTGGATCGGGACAGGGCCTACAATGAGCAGTTCTTC,CASRNLDRDRAYNEQFF
TRBV19,TRBJ2-2,NA,TRBD2,TGTGCCAGTAGTATTACGGCTAGCGGGAGTGGGGCGAACACCGGGGAGCTGTTTTTT,CASSITASGSGANTGELFF
TRBV28,TRBJ1-1,once,NA,TGTGCCAGCAGTGCCATGTTGGGTATGTGTACTGAAGCTTTCTTT,CASSAMLGMCTEAFF
TRBV4-1,TRBJ2-5,NA,NA,TGCGCCAGCAGCCTGGGGACGGGGATCCAAGAGACCCAGTACTTC,CASSLGTGIQETQYF
TRBV28,TRBJ1-2,NA,TRBD1,TGTGCCAGCAGTTTCCGACTTCTCCGACACCGGGACAGGGTCGGGGGGCCGTCGGGCTACACCTTC,CASSFRLLRHRDRVGGPSGYTF
TRBV6-1,TRBJ2-5,NA,NA,TGTGCCAGCAGTGAATCCCTCGGAGATCAGGAGACCCAGTACTTC,CASSESLGDQETQYF
TRBV28,TRBJ1-5,NA,TRBD1,TGTGCCAGCAGTTTTGCGGGACAGGGGATTTGGAATAGCAATCAGCCCCAGCATTTT,CASSFAGQGIWNSNQPQHF
TRBV19,TRBJ1-2,once,TRBD1,TGTGCCAGTAGCCCCCCTCCGGGACAGGGAGGTTACTATGGCTACACCTTC,CASSPPPGQGGYYGYTF
TRBV30,TRBJ1-2,NA,NA,TGTGCCTGGAGTGTATGGCCCAATGGCTACACCTTC,CAWSVWPNGYTF
TRBV25-1,TRBJ2-1,NA,TRBD1,TGTGCCACTAAAGGCGGTGGACAGGGATTCCCCCAGGGGCAGTTCTTC,CATKGGGQGFPQGQFF
TRBV9,TRBJ2-2,NA,NA,TGTGCCAGCAACCCCAGGGGCGGGAACACCGGGGAGCTGTTTTTT,CASNPRGGNTGELFF
TRBV18,TRBJ2-7,NA,TRBD1,TGTGCCAGCTCACCAATTAGTATGAGGTCGAGACAGGGTTCGAGGGAGCAGTACTTC,CASSPISMRSRQGSREQYF
TRBV4-2,TRBJ2-5,NA,TRBD1,TGTGCCAGCAGCCAAGGAGGGCGCGGGCAGGGGGCGCGAGAGACCCAGTACTTC,CASSQGGRGQGARETQYF
TRBV7-2,TRBJ2-4,NA,NA,TGTGCCAGCAGCTTACAGGGAACGGGAACCAAAAACATTCAGTACTTC,CASSLQGTGTKNIQYF